This passage covers 6 T cell receptor beta chains from one sample sequenced in a study of blood T cell repertoires in COVID-19. Sequenced by immunoSEQ multiplex PCR; TCRdb stores in-frame clones only, minus some. The sample contains about 54,000 clones, 80% to 85% of which appear only once. The sequencing input was peripheral blood. The source is a woman aged 60 to 75 with acute or convalescent COVID-19.

V gene TRBV21-1 combines with J gene TRBJ1-5; TRBD1 is the table's D call and was not checked against the DNA. TRBV21-1 is described as a pseudogene. The CDR3 runs 15 residues. The DNA for the CDR3 is TGTGCCAGCAGCAAACCGGACAGGGTAGGTCAGCCCCAGCATTTT. The encoded protein is CASSKPDRVGQPQHF.

This CDR3 reads CASSTGQIMNTEAFF. CDR3 in DNA: TGTGCCAGCAGTACTGGACAGATAATGAACACTGAAGCTTTCTTT. This chain links TRBV6-5 with TRBJ1-1; perhaps TRBD1 as D (6 bases). Germline CDR1 reads MNHEY; CDR2 reads SVGAGI. This CDR3 has 15 amino acids. Trimming pared 5 bases from V and 0 bases from J, leaving 13 bases between.

The J gene is TRBJ1-1, the V gene TRBV28; the D is unclear. The CDR3 contains 14 residues. Germline values: CDR1 MDHEN, CDR2 SYDVKM. Trimming removed 6 bases from V and 1 base from J, with 12 bases in between. The CDR3 sequence is CASSRRRANTEAFF. The DNA for the CDR3 is TGTGCCAGCAGCCGGAGGAGAGCGAACACTGAAGCTTTCTTT.

This rearrangement joins TRBV9 to TRBJ2-3; D uncertain. This CDR3 comprises 13 residues. Germline V gene lookup returns CDR1 SGDLS and CDR2 YYNGEE. Trimming stripped 2 bases from V and 3 bases from J, with 7 bases between. The CDR3 spells CASSVERTDTQYF. The CDR3 DNA sequence: TGTGCCAGCAGCGTCGAGAGGACAGATACGCAGTATTTT.

V and J are TRBV30 and TRBJ2-2; D might be TRBD2 (5 bases). The length of the CDR3 is 15 residues. V dropped 3 bases and J dropped 4 bases, with 15 bases sitting between them. Per the germline V gene, CDR1 is GTSNPN and CDR2 is SVGIG (reference sequence). CDR3 amino acids: CAWRPSWGVTGELFF. CDR3 nucleotide sequence: TGTGCCTGGAGACCTAGCTGGGGAGTCACCGGGGAGCTGTTTTTT.

This rearrangement joins TRBV5-1 to TRBJ2-5; 7 nucleotides agree with TRBD2. V dropped 3 bases and J dropped 5; count of bases not matched to a gene: 4. CDR1 and CDR2 from the germline V gene are SGHRS and YFSETQ. The CDR3 is 13 amino acids. CDR3 DNA sequence: TGCGCCAGCAGCTCCGGGGGGAGGGAGACCCAGTACTTC. Protein sequence: CASSSGGRETQYF.